Given below is one TCR beta chain in context. In this sample, this clone turned up once. The antigen it recognizes is unknown. Base-call qualities are not available, and no considerably larger clone is one nucleotide away. Including the terminal cysteine and phenylalanine, the CDR3 comprises 15 residues. Only the CDR3 DNA is retained, 45 bases long and in frame from the first base. The V end gives up 3 bases and the J end 7 bases, leaving 5 bases in the junction not matched to a gene. Sequences SEHNR (CDR1) and FQNEAQ (CDR2) are obtained from the germline V gene (reference sequence). To be included, a participant needed at least one PBMC sample from before ART initiation plus at least two post-ART samples. Every participant with HIV received treatment in the United States of America. Before DNA extraction, cryopreserved samples of about 1-10 million PBMC were thawed and washed. At the time of the earliest PBMC sample, participants with HIV were aged between roughly 20 and 60 years. Per participant, PBMC samples came from 1-4 timepoints prior to ART initiation and 2-8 timepoints following ART initiation, for a median of 7 samples. For every participant, serial HIV viral load, CD4+ T-cell count, ART history and demographic data were obtained. Using a Qiagen kit on a QIAcube, genomic DNA was extracted from unsorted PBMC, with samples processed in batches of 12.

This sample stems from a study of long-term antiretroviral therapy in people with HIV (dated by TCRdb to the early 2020s). General notes on the study: The earliest samples were collected approximately a decade before the 2015 WHO recommendation for immediate ART, a period when ART was typically delayed until CD4 counts fell. The cohort contributed over 150 cryopreserved PBMC samples from a few dozen adults with confirmed HIV infection, collected serially over a mean of approximately six years (range 1-12). This retrospective serial study examined whether starting ART and sustained HIV suppression were associated with changes in the composition and diversity of the TRB repertoire in peripheral blood. No cross-contamination during QIAcube processing was seen in test extractions of a monoclonal T-cell line run alongside a few dozen polyclonal samples. About 35% of the 30 participants with HIV were female. On the study overall, not on this receptor specifically: A significant increase in TRB diversity was found to be associated with ART initiation, although TRB diversity was observed to remain significantly below that of transplant donor controls even after long-term ART. Expanded TRB clones identified before ART initiation dominated the repertoire at all time points, although this dominance fluctuated and declined in many PLHIV after ART. Limited PBMC availability meant only the TCR beta chain was sequenced, without alpha chain pairing. HIV repertoires had narrower CDR3 length ranges than controls, and the network structure suggested an antigen-experienced repertoire that shifted only slightly toward naive after ART. No data were available on ART adherence, viral resistance or therapy changes, limiting inferences about post-ART repertoire changes. Because pre-ART samples had limited cell numbers, profiling was done on unsorted PBMC rather than on sorted CD4+ and CD8+ T cells. The samples span the years 2004 to 2017, and the ART regimens used at that time may not be as effective as current regimens.

The immunoSEQ hsTCRB v3.0 assay was used at survey level resolution to sequence the TRB variable region. TRB sequencing targeted a depth of 40,000-50,000 T-cell genomes per sample. Pooled TRB libraries were sequenced on an Illumina MiSeq with a v3 150-cycle kit. The authors processed their data as follows. Analysis of repertoires was carried out in R inside a reproducible Nextflow workflow spanning QC, data transformation and analysis. LymphoSeq2, an R package for exploring AIRR-Seq data, was used to implement the custom analyses. A few samples that produced fewer than 5000 total TRB sequences were removed, so 180 or so HIV repertoires were analyzed. Among the approximately 190 retained HIV repertoires, around 60 were collected before ART initiation and about 130 were collected after ART initiation. Each repertoire was downsampled to 5000 TRB nucleotide sequences, and summary statistics were averaged across 100 downsampling iterations. TRB sequences were retained for analysis only if CDR3 regions of at least seven amino acids were present. Diversity was measured with a Shannon entropy-derived clonality score and the Gini coefficient. In the repertoire networks, any two of the top 5000 CDR3 amino acid sequences were linked whenever the two sequences differed by an edit distance of one. Antigen specificity groups and MHC restriction were predicted for TRB CDR3 amino acid sequences with GLIPH2. To flag known CMV, EBV, HIV or tissue antigen associations, CDR3 amino acid sequences were matched against VDJdb and McPAS-TCR. Pre-ART, post-ART and control groups were compared with Wilcoxon signed-rank tests and Holm-Bonferroni correction. The immuneACCESS repertoire file appears here via TCRdb, limited to in-frame rearrangements. These files lack a portion of the clones; in checked studies, under half of the deficit traces to unresolved V genes, and the cause of the others is not known. V and J calls plus clone size are reproduced from that table; the DNA served to infer D and trimming. Present in this sample are 15,000 to 20,000 clones, more than 80% of which were seen just once. Roughly 9.5% of the sample is taken by the ten largest.

Recombination joined TRBV7-9 with TRBJ2-1, and TRBD2 aligns with 11 junction nucleotides. This TCR was recovered from a young man with HIV. The sequenced sample was unsorted PBMCs, obtained 0.3 years after starting antiretroviral therapy. The DNA sequence is TGTGCCAGCAGCTTTGGGTCTAGCGGGGGGAATGAGCAGTTCTTC. The resulting protein is CASSFGSSGGNEQFF.